This entry is about one T cell receptor beta chain. Its cognate antigen is unknown. The CDR3 has 15 residues. From germline, CDR1 is SGHNT and CDR2 YYREEE (reference sequence). The junction had 6 bases not matched to a gene; V was cut back by 0 bases and J by 9 bases. In the PCR, 60 Vbeta and 13 Jbeta primers were used. TCRdb's table, derived via immunoSEQ multiplex PCR, lists solely in-frame clones and lacks some. The table lists around 150,000 clones, 75% to 90% of them singletons. The sample originates from a study of cytomegalovirus exposure and HLA in healthy donors. For the study at large: There were 100 million to 120 million unique TCR beta sequences, drawn from roughly 200 million T cells, in an earlier analysis.

Study outcomes and limitations: The study recorded over 150 TCR beta chains that were cytomegalovirus-associated. Indistinguishable V segments, including TRBV6-2 and TRBV6-3, were excluded. Later analysis showed most CMV-associated TCR beta chains appearing HLA-restricted.

The receptor was isolated from a woman aged 45-65 years in good health and CMV-seropositive. Material: PBMCs. The gene calls are TRBV5-4 and TRBJ1-6, with 7 bases fitting TRBD1. CDR3 nucleotide sequence: TGTGCCAGCAGCTTGGAAGGAGGGGACAGTTCACCCCTCCACTTT. Amino acid sequence: CASSLEGGDSSPLHF.